One T cell receptor (beta chain) is described in this entry. As yet, its antigen is unknown. Germline CDR1 reads SGHKS; CDR2 reads YYEKEE (reference sequence). The CDR3 contains 16 residues. V lost 0 bases to trimming and J lost 6 bases; unmatched junction nucleotides: 6. The data were taken from a study of cytomegalovirus exposure and HLA in healthy donors. Study conclusions and caveats: It was reported that the classifier diagnosed cytomegalovirus status with high specificity and sensitivity in both the original and validation cohorts. Most likely, a cluster of highly shared sequence variants arose as a sequencing artifact.

PCR involved 60 Vbeta and 13 Jbeta primers. Data came from immunoSEQ multiplex PCR; TCRdb stores just in-frame clones and leaves some out. The sample includes 110,000 to 150,000 clones, 77% of them seen just once. Sequencing was done on a sample of PBMCs. The chain employs TRBV5-5 and TRBJ1-1; the match to TRBD1 covers 12 bases. This receptor was obtained from a woman aged 45-65 years in good health and CMV-seronegative. The CDR3 DNA reads TGTGCCAGCAGCTTGGTGCGGGGACAGGGGGCATCTGAAGCTTTCTTT. Its translation is CASSLVRGQGASEAFF.